This entry features one T cell receptor beta chain sequence. The junction had 8 bases not matched to a gene; V was cut back by 4 bases and J by 4 bases. CDR3 length equals 17 residues. Germline assignment: CDR1 SEHNR and CDR2 FQNEAQ (reference sequence). This specimen belongs to a study of blood T cell repertoires in COVID-19. Study-wide background: PBMCs, B-cell-depleted T cells, or T cells were the source of the cDNA or gDNA that made up the material.

Under the authors' procedure: Nucleated cell number was recorded as an estimate derived from reference gene primer amplification. This table comes from immunoSEQ multiplex PCR, and its TCRdb copy is limited to in-frame clones, with some not included. For V, J and clone size, that table is used; D and trimming come from the DNA. The data hold 130,000 or so clones, with around 86% observed a single time. Ages ranged from about 18 to 89 years, with residence in fewer than 25 US areas. Before being deemed recovered, Cohort 3 donors had two negative PCRs, clearance, or symptom resolution. This TCR was sampled from a man aged 25 to 45 who had recovered from COVID-19. Sequenced sample: PBMCs or T cells enriched from blood (not recorded which). The chain uses TRBV7-9 and TRBJ1-4, with 11 bases matching TRBD1. This CDR3 is CASSSNPGTGGNEKLFF. DNA of the CDR3: TGTGCCAGCAGCTCGAACCCAGGGACAGGGGGTAATGAAAAACTGTTTTTT.